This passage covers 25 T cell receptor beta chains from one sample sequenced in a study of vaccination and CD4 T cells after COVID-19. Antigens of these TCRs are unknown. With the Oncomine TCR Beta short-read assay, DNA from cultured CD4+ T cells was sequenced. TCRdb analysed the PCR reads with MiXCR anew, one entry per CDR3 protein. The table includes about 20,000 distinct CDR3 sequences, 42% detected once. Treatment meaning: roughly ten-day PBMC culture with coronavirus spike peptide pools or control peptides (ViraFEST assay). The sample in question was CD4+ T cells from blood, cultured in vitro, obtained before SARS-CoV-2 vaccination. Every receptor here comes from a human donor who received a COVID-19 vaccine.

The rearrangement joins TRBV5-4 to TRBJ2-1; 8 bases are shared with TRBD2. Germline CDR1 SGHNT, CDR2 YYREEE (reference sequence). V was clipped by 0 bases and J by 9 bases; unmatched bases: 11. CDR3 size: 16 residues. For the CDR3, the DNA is TGTGCCAGCAGCTTGGAGGGGACTAGAGCTAGCGGTGAGCAGTTCTTC. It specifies CASSLEGTRASGEQFF.

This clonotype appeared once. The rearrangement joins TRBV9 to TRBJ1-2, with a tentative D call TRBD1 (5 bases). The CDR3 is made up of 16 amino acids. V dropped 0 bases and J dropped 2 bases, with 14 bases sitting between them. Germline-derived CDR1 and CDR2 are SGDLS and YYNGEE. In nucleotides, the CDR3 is TGTGCCAGCAGCGTAGGGTTATCCAGGGACAACTATGGCTACACCTTC. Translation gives CASSVGLSRDNYGYTF.

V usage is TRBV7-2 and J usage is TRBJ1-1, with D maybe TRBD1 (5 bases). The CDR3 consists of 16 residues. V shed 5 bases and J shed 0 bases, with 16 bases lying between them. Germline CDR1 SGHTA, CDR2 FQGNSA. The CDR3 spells CASSLDPEDMNTEAFF. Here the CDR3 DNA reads TGTGCCAGCAGCCTCGACCCTGAGGACATGAACACTGAAGCTTTCTTT.

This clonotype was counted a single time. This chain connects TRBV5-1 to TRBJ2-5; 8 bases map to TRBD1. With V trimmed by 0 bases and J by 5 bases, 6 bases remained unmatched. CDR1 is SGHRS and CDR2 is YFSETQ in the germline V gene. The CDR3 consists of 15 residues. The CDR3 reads CASSLVTGEGETQYF. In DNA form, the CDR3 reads TGCGCCAGCAGCTTGGTGACAGGGGAAGGGGAGACCCAGTACTTC. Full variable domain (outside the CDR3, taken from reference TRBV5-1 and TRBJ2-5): KAGVTQTPRYLIKTRGQQVTLSCSPISGHRSVSWYQQTPGQGLQFLFEYFSETQRNKGNFPGRFSGRQFSNSRSEMNVSTLELGDSALYLCASSLVTGEGETQYFGPGTRLLVL.

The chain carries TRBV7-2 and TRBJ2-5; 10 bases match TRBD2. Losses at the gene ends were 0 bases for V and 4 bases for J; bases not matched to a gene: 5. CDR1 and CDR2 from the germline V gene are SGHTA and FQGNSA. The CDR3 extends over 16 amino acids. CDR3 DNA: TGTGCCAGCAGCTTAGCCAGCGGGGGGGTGGGAGAGACCCAGTACTTC. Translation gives CASSLASGGVGETQYF.

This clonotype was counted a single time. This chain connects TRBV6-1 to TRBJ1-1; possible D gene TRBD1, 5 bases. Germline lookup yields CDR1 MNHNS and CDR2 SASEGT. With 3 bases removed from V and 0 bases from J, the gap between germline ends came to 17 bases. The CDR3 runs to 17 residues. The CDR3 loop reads CASSDGTTLIMNTEAFF. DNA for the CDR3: TGTGCCAGCAGTGATGGGACCACCCTAATTATGAACACTGAAGCTTTCTTT.

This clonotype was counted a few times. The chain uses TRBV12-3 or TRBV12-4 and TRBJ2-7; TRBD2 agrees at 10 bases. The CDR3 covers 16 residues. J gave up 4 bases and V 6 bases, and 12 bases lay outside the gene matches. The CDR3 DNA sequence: TGTGCCAGCAGCTCCCTGCTAGCGGGGGCCAGATACGAGCAGTACTTC. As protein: CASSSLLAGARYEQYF.

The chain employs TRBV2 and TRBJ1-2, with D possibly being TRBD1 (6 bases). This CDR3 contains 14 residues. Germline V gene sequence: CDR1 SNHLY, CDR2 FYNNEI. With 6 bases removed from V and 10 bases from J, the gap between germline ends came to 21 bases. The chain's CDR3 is CASSVTGTTHDYTF. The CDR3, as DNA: TGTGCCAGCAGCGTTACCGGGACAACCCACGACTACACCTTC.

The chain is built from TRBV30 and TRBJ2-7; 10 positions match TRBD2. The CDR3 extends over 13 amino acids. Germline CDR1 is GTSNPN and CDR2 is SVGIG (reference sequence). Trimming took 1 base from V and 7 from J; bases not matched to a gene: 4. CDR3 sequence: CAWSALAGLEQYF. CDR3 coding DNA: TGTGCCTGGAGTGCACTAGCGGGGCTAGAGCAGTACTTC.

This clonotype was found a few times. The CDR3 protein is CASLQRDSTDTQYF. The CDR3 coding sequence is TGTGCCAGCTTGCAGCGGGATAGCACAGATACGCAGTATTTT. The gene calls are TRBV7-2 and TRBJ2-3, with TRBD2 matching over 7 bases. The CDR3 sequence is 14 residues long. V lost 8 bases to trimming and J lost 0 bases; unmatched junction nucleotides: 5. Germline values: CDR1 SGHTA, CDR2 FQGNSA.

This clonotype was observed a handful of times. The CDR3 region is CASSVDQGRLREAFF. CDR3 nucleotides: TGTGCCAGCAGCGTAGATCAGGGTAGACTCCGTGAAGCTTTCTTT. The J gene is TRBJ1-1, the V gene TRBV9, with a weak D call TRBD1 (5 bases). CDR3 length equals 15 residues. The V end was cut by 0 bases, the J end by 7 bases, with 16 bases between. The germline V gene has CDR1 SGDLS and CDR2 YYNGEE. Full variable domain (outside the CDR3, taken from reference TRBV9 and TRBJ1-1): DSGVTQTPKHLITATGQRVTLRCSPRSGDLSVYWYQQSLDQGLQFLIQYYNGEERAKGNILERFSAQQFPDLHSELNLSSLELGDSALYFCASSVDQGRLREAFFGQGTRLTVV.

The CDR3 DNA reads as TGCAGTGCTCTTAATTATAACTATGGCTACACCTTC. Protein product: CSALNYNYGYTF. The V and J genes are TRBV20-1 and TRBJ1-2, with D uncertain. V shed 5 bases and J shed 1 base, with 8 bases lying between them. CDR3 size: 12 residues. Germline V gene sequence: CDR1 DFQATT, CDR2 SNEGSKA (reference sequence).

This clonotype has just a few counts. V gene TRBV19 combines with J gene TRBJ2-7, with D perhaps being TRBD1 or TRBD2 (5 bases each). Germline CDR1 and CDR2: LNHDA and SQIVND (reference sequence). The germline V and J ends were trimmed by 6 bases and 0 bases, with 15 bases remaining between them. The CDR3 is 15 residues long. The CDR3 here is CASSLQPGPSYEQYF. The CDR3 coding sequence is TGTGCCAGTAGCTTACAACCGGGACCCTCCTACGAGCAGTACTTC.

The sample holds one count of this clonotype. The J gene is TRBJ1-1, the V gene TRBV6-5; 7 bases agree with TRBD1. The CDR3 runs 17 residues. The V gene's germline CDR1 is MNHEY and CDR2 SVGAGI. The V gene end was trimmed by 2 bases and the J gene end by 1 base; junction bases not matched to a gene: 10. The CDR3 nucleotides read TGTGCCAGCAGTTACGGTAAACCCGGGACAGCGAACACTGAAGCTTTCTTT. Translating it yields CASSYGKPGTANTEAFF.

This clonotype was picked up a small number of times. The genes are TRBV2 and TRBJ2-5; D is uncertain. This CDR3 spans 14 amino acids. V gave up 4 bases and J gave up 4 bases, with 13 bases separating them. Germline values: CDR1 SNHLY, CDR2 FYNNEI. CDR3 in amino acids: CASSVLRSGETQYF. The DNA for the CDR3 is TGTGCCAGCAGTGTCTTGAGGTCCGGAGAGACCCAGTACTTC.

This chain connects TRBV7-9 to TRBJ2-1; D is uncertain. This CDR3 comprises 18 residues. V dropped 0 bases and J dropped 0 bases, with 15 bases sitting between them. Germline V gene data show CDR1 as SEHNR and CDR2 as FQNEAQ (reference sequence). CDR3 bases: TGTGCCAGCAGCTTAGCGGTCGGCTCCCCGAGCTCCTACAATGAGCAGTTCTTC. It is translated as CASSLAVGSPSSYNEQFF.

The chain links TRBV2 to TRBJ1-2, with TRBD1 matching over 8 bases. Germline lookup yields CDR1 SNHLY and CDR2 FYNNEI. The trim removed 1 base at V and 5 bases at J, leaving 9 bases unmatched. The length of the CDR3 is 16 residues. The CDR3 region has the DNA TGTGCCAGCAGTGAAGTGGCAGGGGGCGCATGGTATGGCTACACCTTC. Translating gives CASSEVAGGAWYGYTF.

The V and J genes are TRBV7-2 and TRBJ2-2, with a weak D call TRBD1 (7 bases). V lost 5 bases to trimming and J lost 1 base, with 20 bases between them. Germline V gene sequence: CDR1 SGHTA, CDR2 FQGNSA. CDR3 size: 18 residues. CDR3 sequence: CASSDTQGRFRNTGELFF. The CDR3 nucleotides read TGTGCCAGCAGCGACACACAGGGGAGGTTTCGGAACACCGGGGAGCTGTTTTTT. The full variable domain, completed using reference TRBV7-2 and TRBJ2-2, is GAGVSQSPSNKVTEKGKDVELRCDPISGHTALYWYRQSLGQGLEFLIYFQGNSAPDKSGLPSDRFSAERTGGSVSTLTIQRTQQEDSAVYLCASSDTQGRFRNTGELFFGEGSRLTVL.

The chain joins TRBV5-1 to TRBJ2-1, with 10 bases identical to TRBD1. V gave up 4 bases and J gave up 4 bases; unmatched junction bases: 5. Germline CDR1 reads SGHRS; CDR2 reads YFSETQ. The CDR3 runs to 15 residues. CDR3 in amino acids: CASSPGQGFYNEQFF. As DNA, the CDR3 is TGCGCCAGCAGCCCGGGACAGGGGTTTTACAATGAGCAGTTCTTC.

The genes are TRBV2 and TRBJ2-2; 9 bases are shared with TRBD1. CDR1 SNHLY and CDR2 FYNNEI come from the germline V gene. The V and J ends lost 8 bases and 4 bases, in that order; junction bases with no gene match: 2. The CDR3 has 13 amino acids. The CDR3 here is CASRDRATGELFF. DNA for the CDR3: TGTGCCAGCCGGGACAGGGCCACCGGGGAGCTGTTTTTT.

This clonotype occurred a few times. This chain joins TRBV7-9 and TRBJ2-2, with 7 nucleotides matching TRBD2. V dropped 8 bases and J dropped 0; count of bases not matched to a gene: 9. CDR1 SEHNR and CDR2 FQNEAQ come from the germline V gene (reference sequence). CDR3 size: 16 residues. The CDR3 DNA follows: TGTGCCAGCCCCATAGGTCGGGGGGCGAACACCGGGGAGCTGTTTTTT. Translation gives CASPIGRGANTGELFF.

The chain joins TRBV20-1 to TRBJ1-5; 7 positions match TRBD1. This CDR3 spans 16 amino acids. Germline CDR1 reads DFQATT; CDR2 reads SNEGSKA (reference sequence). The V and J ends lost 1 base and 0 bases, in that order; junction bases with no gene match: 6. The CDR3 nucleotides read TGCAGTGCTAGAGCTTCTACAGGGGTTAGCAATCAGCCCCAGCATTTT. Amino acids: CSARASTGVSNQPQHF.

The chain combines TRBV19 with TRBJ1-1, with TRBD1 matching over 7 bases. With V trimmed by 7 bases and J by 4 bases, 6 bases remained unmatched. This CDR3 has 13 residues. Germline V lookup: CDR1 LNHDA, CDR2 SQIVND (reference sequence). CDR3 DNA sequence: TGTGCCAGTACCGCGACAGGGACCACTGAAGCTTTCTTT. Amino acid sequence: CASTATGTTEAFF. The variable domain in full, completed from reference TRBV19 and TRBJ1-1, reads DGGITQSPKYLFRKEGQNVTLSCEQNLNHDAMYWYRQDPGQGLRLIYYSQIVNDFQKGDIAEGYSVSREKKESFPLTVTSAQKNPTAFYLCASTATGTTEAFFGQGTRLTVV.

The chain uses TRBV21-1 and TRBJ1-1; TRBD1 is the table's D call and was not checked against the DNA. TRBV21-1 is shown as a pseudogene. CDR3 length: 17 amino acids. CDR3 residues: CASSKAPGTGMNTEAFF. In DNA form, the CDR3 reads TGTGCCAGCAGCAAAGCCCCCGGGACGGGCATGAACACTGAAGCTTTCTTT.

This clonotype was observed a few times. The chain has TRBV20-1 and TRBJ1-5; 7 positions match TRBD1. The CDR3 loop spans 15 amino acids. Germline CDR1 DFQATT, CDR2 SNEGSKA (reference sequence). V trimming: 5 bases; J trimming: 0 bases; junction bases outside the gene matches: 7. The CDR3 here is CSAPGTDYSNQPQHF. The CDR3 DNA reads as TGCAGTGCTCCCGGGACAGATTATAGCAATCAGCCCCAGCATTTT.